The T cell receptor (beta chain) under discussion was sequenced for a study of blood T cell repertoires in COVID-19. CDR3 length: 14 amino acids. CDR1 and CDR2 from the germline V gene are MNHEY and SVGAGI. V was clipped by 2 bases and J by 11 bases, with 13 bases between them. Authors' analysis steps: Amplification with reference gene primers provided the estimates of nucleated cell counts. Data came from immunoSEQ multiplex PCR; TCRdb stores just in-frame clones and leaves some out. V and J calls and clone size come straight from that table; D and trimming were deduced from the DNA. The sample shows some 190,000 clones, 80% to 85% of them seen only once. Participants were placed into cohorts based on the clinical history they reported.

The origin of this receptor is a woman in her twenties or thirties who had been exposed to COVID-19. Sequencing was carried out using PBMCs or T cells enriched from blood (not recorded which). This rearrangement joins TRBV6-5 to TRBJ1-6, with D possibly matching TRBD1 (5 bases). CDR3 sequence reads: CASSYTSGFPPLHF. CDR3 DNA sequence: TGTGCCAGCAGTTACACTTCAGGGTTTCCACCCCTCCACTTT.